Below, 16 T cell receptor beta chains from the same sample are listed, as sequenced in a study of response to subunit inactivated influenza vaccine. TCRdb used MiXCR to reprocess the RT-PCR reads, holding one entry per CDR3 protein. The sample lists about 480,000 distinct CDR3 sequences, roughly 25% occurring once. The sequencing here drew on CD4+ T cells sorted from PBMCs, taken around 5 days after vaccination. The source is a man aged 45-65 years who received an inactivated influenza vaccine.

This clonotype was detected only a few times. The genes are TRBV6-1 and TRBJ2-7; 9 bases line up with TRBD1. The CDR3 consists of 13 residues. CDR1 and CDR2 from the germline V gene are MNHNS and SASEGT. V gave up 6 bases and J gave up 6 bases; unmatched junction bases: 6. The CDR3 protein is CASSRQGGLEQYF. The CDR3 DNA reads as TGTGCCAGCAGCCGACAGGGGGGTCTCGAGCAGTACTTC.

The CDR3 coding sequence is TGTGCCACCAGCACAAACCTTGGGACAGGGCGAGACCAGCCCCAGCATTTT. Amino acid sequence: CATSTNLGTGRDQPQHF. V usage is TRBV15 and J usage is TRBJ1-5; 9 nucleotides agree with TRBD1. V shed 4 bases and J 7 bases; nucleotides not matched to a gene: 14. Germline lookup yields CDR1 LNHNV and CDR2 YYDKDF (reference sequence). The CDR3 is made up of 17 amino acids. Supplemented by reference TRBV15 and TRBJ1-5, the full variable domain reads DAMVIQNPRYQVTQFGKPVTLSCSQTLNHNVMYWYQQKSSQAPKLLFHYYDKDFNNEADTPDNFQSRRPNTSFCFLDIRSPGLGDTAMYLCATSTNLGTGRDQPQHFGDGTRLSIL.

This clonotype was counted a few times. The chain is built from TRBV6-5 and TRBJ1-5, with 7 bases identical to TRBD1. Germline loops: CDR1 MNHEY, CDR2 SVGAGI. V lost 0 bases to trimming and J lost 3 bases; unmatched junction nucleotides: 2. This CDR3 comprises 15 residues. The CDR3 DNA reads as TGTGCCAGCAGTTACTCCGGACAGGACAATCAGCCCCAGCATTTT. As protein: CASSYSGQDNQPQHF.

This rearrangement joins TRBV5-1 to TRBJ2-7; perhaps TRBD1 as D (6 bases). V lost 3 bases and J 5 bases, leaving 15 bases between the germline ends. From germline, CDR1 is SGHRS and CDR2 YFSETQ. This CDR3 is built from 14 residues. The CDR3 region is CASSSGQQSDEQYF. CDR3 nucleotide sequence: TGCGCCAGCAGCTCGGGACAACAATCGGACGAGCAGTACTTC.

This clonotype was recorded once. The chain joins TRBV5-1 to TRBJ2-5; D is ambiguous. V shed 0 bases and J shed 7 bases, with 16 bases lying between them. Germline-derived CDR1 and CDR2 are SGHRS and YFSETQ. The CDR3 is 15 residues long. The chain's CDR3 is CASSLGPLRPGTQYF. CDR3 coding DNA: TGCGCCAGCAGCTTGGGACCACTCCGGCCGGGGACCCAGTACTTC. Based on the CDR3 plus reference TRBV5-1 and TRBJ2-5, the full variable domain is KAGVTQTPRYLIKTRGQQVTLSCSPISGHRSVSWYQQTPGQGLQFLFEYFSETQRNKGNFPGRFSGRQFSNSRSEMNVSTLELGDSALYLCASSLGPLRPGTQYFGPGTRLLVL.

The V call is TRBV5-5, the J call TRBJ2-7, with 7 bases matching TRBD2. Germline V gene data show CDR1 as SGHKS and CDR2 as YYEKEE (reference sequence). The CDR3 contains 14 residues. The V and J ends lost 3 bases and 5 bases, in that order; junction bases with no gene match: 8. CDR3 DNA: TGTGCCAGCAGCTCCCGGACTAGTAAGGACGAGCAGTACTTC. Translating it yields CASSSRTSKDEQYF.

This clonotype has a handful of counts. This rearrangement joins TRBV12-3 or TRBV12-4 to TRBJ2-7; D tentatively reads TRBD1 or TRBD2 (5 bases each). This CDR3 contains 16 residues. Trimming pared 3 bases from V and 2 bases from J, leaving 17 bases between. DNA of the CDR3: TGTGCCAGCAGTTTTGGGACCGGGATCCGGCCCTACGAGCAGTACTTC. This codes for CASSFGTGIRPYEQYF.

This clonotype has at least ten counts. The chain is built from TRBV12-3 or TRBV12-4 and TRBJ2-1; 9 bases line up with TRBD1. V dropped 6 bases and J dropped 6; count of bases not matched to a gene: 12. This CDR3 contains 16 residues. In nucleotides, the CDR3 is TGTGCCAGCAGCTCAACAGGGGGCCACGGTAGCAATGAGCAGTTCTTC. Encoded protein: CASSSTGGHGSNEQFF.

At least ten counts were recorded for this clonotype. The J gene is TRBJ1-2, the V gene TRBV10-3, with 7 bases fitting TRBD1. The length of the CDR3 is 13 residues. V trimming: 6 bases; J trimming: 6 bases; junction bases outside the gene matches: 7. CDR1 and CDR2 from the germline V gene are ENHRY and SYGVKD. CDR3 nucleotides: TGTGCCATCAGAGACAGGGACCCTGATGGCTACACCTTC. It translates to CAIRDRDPDGYTF.

CDR3 loop: CATADGADGPTGELFF. CDR3 DNA: TGTGCCACCGCCGATGGGGCAGATGGCCCCACCGGGGAGCTGTTTTTT. V is TRBV24-1 and J is TRBJ2-2; the D gene is possibly TRBD1 (5 bases). Trimming took 9 bases from V and 4 from J, leaving 20 bases between them. Germline CDR1 is KGHDR and CDR2 is SFDVKD. The CDR3 contains 16 residues.

In its sample, this clonotype was seen a few times. The chain joins TRBV5-6 to TRBJ2-3; D remains unclear. Trimming removed 2 bases from V and 6 bases from J, with 7 bases in between. This CDR3 has 12 amino acids. CDR1 and CDR2 (germline): SGHDT, YYEEEE. CDR3 in amino acids: CASSFHLDTQYF. The CDR3 DNA is TGTGCCAGCAGCTTTCATTTGGATACGCAGTATTTT.

V is TRBV11-2 and J is TRBJ2-1; 12 bases align to TRBD1. The germline gives CDR1 SGHAT, CDR2 FQNNGV. There are 15 residues in the CDR3. The junction had 6 bases not matched to a gene; V was cut back by 5 bases and J by 7 bases. The CDR3 DNA reads TGTGCCAGCAGCAACCGGGACAGGGGGCTTAATGAGCAGTTCTTC. This sequence encodes CASSNRDRGLNEQFF.

This chain uses TRBV12-3 or TRBV12-4 with TRBJ2-3; TRBD2 matches 13 bases. The V gene end was trimmed by 2 bases and the J gene end by 1 base; junction bases not matched to a gene: 15. The CDR3 covers 21 residues. In nucleotides, the CDR3 is TGTGCCAGCAGTTTAAACCCCCGACTAGCGGGAGGTTTATCTCGCACAGATACGCAGTATTTT. It specifies CASSLNPRLAGGLSRTDTQYF.

The J gene is TRBJ2-1, the V gene TRBV6-5; TRBD1 is a possible D gene (6 bases). This CDR3 is 16 amino acids long. Per the germline V gene, CDR1 is MNHEY and CDR2 is SVGAGI. V was pared by 0 bases and J by 6 bases, with 15 bases between. The CDR3 region is CASSYSRGGRFNEQFF. CDR3 sequence (DNA): TGTGCCAGCAGTTACTCGAGAGGGGGAAGGTTCAATGAGCAGTTCTTC.

J is TRBJ2-5 and V is TRBV3-1; D not resolved. The V and J ends lost 4 bases and 2 bases respectively, with 11 bases between them. The CDR3 consists of 14 residues. Germline CDR1 reads LGHDT; CDR2 reads YNNKEL (reference sequence). DNA for the CDR3: TGTGCCAGCAGCCGAGGTCCACGGCAAGAGACCCAGTACTTC. This codes for CASSRGPRQETQYF.

V usage is TRBV29-1 and J usage is TRBJ2-6, with 8 bases that match TRBD1. The CDR3 contains 16 residues. Germline values: CDR1 SQVTM, CDR2 ANQGSEA. Unmatched junction bases numbered 3, after V lost 1 base and J lost 1 base. CDR3 residues: CSVEGTGSSGANVLTF. DNA for the CDR3: TGCAGCGTTGAAGGGACAGGGTCGTCTGGGGCCAACGTCCTGACTTTC. The full variable domain, its missing parts supplied by reference TRBV29-1 and TRBJ2-6, is SAVISQKPSRDICQRGTSLTIQCQVDSQVTMMFWYRQQPGQSLTLIATANQGSEATYESGFVIDKFPISRPNLTFSTLTVSNMSPEDSSIYLCSVEGTGSSGANVLTFGAGSRLTVL.